These 20 T cell receptor beta chains share one sample of origin, sequenced in a study of cytomegalovirus exposure and HLA in healthy donors. Libraries were prepared by immunoSEQ multiplex PCR; TCRdb keeps only in-frame clonotypes and omits some of them. Seen here are fewer than 150,000 clones, about 90% observed once, and the top ten hold roughly 1.4%. The sequenced sample was PBMCs. These receptors all come from a man aged 25 to 40 in good health and CMV-seronegative.

This sequence joins TRBV5-1 and TRBJ1-2; D ambiguous. Germline assignment: CDR1 SGHRS and CDR2 YFSETQ. The ends were cut back, 0 bases at V and 9 bases at J, with 15 bases in the middle. This CDR3 contains 14 residues. The CDR3 loop reads CASSLDFRVVSYTF. CDR3 DNA: TGCGCCAGCAGCTTGGATTTTCGGGTGGTGAGCTACACCTTC.

This chain uses TRBV11-2 with TRBJ2-7; 7 bases match TRBD2. The CDR3 is 16 residues long. Germline loops: CDR1 SGHAT, CDR2 FQNNGV. V lost 0 bases, J lost 3 bases, and 8 bases stayed unmatched. CDR3: CASSLDSGGPFYEQYF. DNA for the CDR3: TGTGCCAGCAGCTTAGATTCGGGAGGCCCCTTCTACGAGCAGTACTTC.

The chain combines TRBV9 with TRBJ2-2; 11 bases line up with TRBD1. This CDR3 has 16 residues. J lost 6 bases, V lost 5 bases, and 9 bases had no gene match. Germline V CDR1 and CDR2: SGDLS, YYNGEE. For the CDR3, the DNA is TGTGCCAGCAGACAAACCGGGACAGGGGGGTCCGGGGAGCTGTTTTTT. Translated: CASRQTGTGGSGELFF.

This clone was counted a single time. V is TRBV7-2 and J is TRBJ1-3; 7 positions agree with TRBD1. The CDR3 spans 15 residues. The V segment lost 5 bases and the J segment 4 bases; nucleotides outside the gene matches: 8. The V gene's germline CDR1 is SGHTA and CDR2 FQGNSA. The DNA for the CDR3 is TGTGCCAGCAGCAAGACAGGGACTGCAGGAAACACCATATATTTT. This encodes CASSKTGTAGNTIYF.

The chain employs TRBV29-1 and TRBJ2-1; D is unclear. Germline V gene lookup returns CDR1 SQVTM and CDR2 ANQGSEA. The germline V and J ends were trimmed by 8 bases and 3 bases, with 14 bases remaining between them. CDR3 length: 13 amino acids. CDR3 in DNA: TGCAGCCCCTACTTATCCCTCTACAATGAGCAGTTCTTC. Residues: CSPYLSLYNEQFF.

The V and J genes are TRBV6-5 and TRBJ1-2, with 7 bases aligning to TRBD1. J was trimmed by 5 bases and V by 5 bases; bases with no gene match: 8. The V gene's germline CDR1 is MNHEY and CDR2 SVGAGI. CDR3 length: 14 amino acids. The CDR3 DNA reads TGTGCCAGCAGTCCAGGGGACAGTTCTTATGGCTACACCTTC. It specifies CASSPGDSSYGYTF.

This clone was counted once. V and J are TRBV20-1 and TRBJ1-2; no clear D gene. Trimming stripped 3 bases from V and 4 bases from J, with 3 bases between. The CDR3 runs to 10 residues. Germline CDR1 DFQATT, CDR2 SNEGSKA (reference sequence). The CDR3 region is CSASSYGYTF. The CDR3, as DNA: TGCAGTGCTAGCTCCTATGGCTACACCTTC.

The rearrangement links TRBV14 to TRBJ1-2; D is unclear. V gave up 4 bases and J gave up 3 bases, with 15 bases separating them. The CDR3 sequence is 15 residues long. Per the germline V gene, CDR1 is SGHDN and CDR2 is FVKESK. The CDR3 DNA reads as TGTGCCAGCAGCCGGACGGCCGAGGGTGACTATGGCTACACCTTC. Its protein is CASSRTAEGDYGYTF.

This chain joins TRBV30 and TRBJ2-7; 8 nucleotides line up with TRBD1. CDR1 and CDR2 from the germline V gene are GTSNPN and SVGIG (reference sequence). This CDR3 comprises 16 residues. Losses at the gene ends were 0 bases for V and 4 bases for J; bases not matched to a gene: 11. Here the CDR3 reads CAWSVIQGVLGYEQYF. In DNA form, the CDR3 reads TGTGCCTGGAGTGTTATACAGGGGGTGCTTGGATACGAGCAGTACTTC.

The genes are TRBV5-1 and TRBJ1-4, with a tentative D call TRBD1 (6 bases). The germline V gene encodes CDR1 SGHRS and CDR2 YFSETQ. This CDR3 is built from 15 residues. Trimming took 2 bases from V and 6 from J, leaving 14 bases between them. CDR3 sequence reads: CASSLIQGRYEKLFF. Here the CDR3 DNA reads TGCGCCAGCAGCTTAATACAGGGAAGGTATGAAAAACTGTTTTTT.

The chain uses TRBV15 and TRBJ1-1; D perhaps matches TRBD1 (6 bases). The CDR3 contains 15 residues. Germline V gene lookup returns CDR1 LNHNV and CDR2 YYDKDF (reference sequence). With 1 base removed from V and 3 bases from J, the gap between germline ends came to 12 bases. In DNA form, the CDR3 reads TGTGCCACCAGCAGAGGCCAGGGGAAGGACACTGAAGCTTTCTTT. Protein: CATSRGQGKDTEAFF.

This clone was detected once. The chain links TRBV6-6 to TRBJ2-1; TRBD2 matches 13 bases. CDR1 MNHNY and CDR2 SVGAGI come from the germline V gene (reference sequence). V was clipped by 6 bases and J by 8 bases; unmatched bases: 10. The CDR3 contains 16 residues. CDR3 DNA sequence: TGTGCCAGCAGCCATGGACTAGCGGGAGTTAGGGATGAGCAGTTCTTC. Translated: CASSHGLAGVRDEQFF.

The chain combines TRBV19 with TRBJ2-1; 8 nucleotides agree with TRBD2. The germline V gene has CDR1 LNHDA and CDR2 SQIVND (reference sequence). Trimming at V came to 5 bases and at J to 7 bases, leaving 7 bases not matched to a gene. This CDR3 region has 14 residues. Written as DNA, the CDR3 is TGTGCCAGTAGTGTGCAGGGACTAGGAAATGAGCAGTTCTTC. Translation: CASSVQGLGNEQFF.

The chain employs TRBV27 and TRBJ2-2, with TRBD1 matching 7 bases. Germline values: CDR1 MNHEY, CDR2 SMNVEV (reference sequence). This CDR3 comprises 16 residues. Trimming removed 2 bases from V and 1 base from J; junction bases left unmatched: 4. The chain's CDR3 is CASSLRPGGNTGELFF. CDR3 sequence (DNA): TGTGCCAGCAGTTTACGGCCAGGGGGGAACACCGGGGAGCTGTTTTTT.

The rearrangement joins TRBV30 to TRBJ1-4; 9 bases are a match to TRBD1. The CDR3 covers 13 residues. Unmatched junction bases numbered 7, after V lost 7 bases and J lost 7 bases. Germline CDR1 and CDR2: GTSNPN and SVGIG (reference sequence). CDR3 DNA sequence: TGTGCCTCCTCCGGGACAGGGCGTGAAAAACTGTTTTTT. Amino acid sequence: CASSGTGREKLFF.

This chain connects TRBV5-1 to TRBJ2-5, with TRBD2 as a possible D gene (6 bases). V dropped 0 bases and J dropped 1 base, with 10 bases sitting between them. Looked up from germline, CDR1 is SGHRS and CDR2 is YFSETQ. The CDR3 loop spans 15 amino acids. The CDR3 DNA reads TGCGCCAGCAGCTTGGCAGGGACTGGCCAAGAGACCCAGTACTTC. This sequence encodes CASSLAGTGQETQYF.

V is TRBV9 and J is TRBJ2-2; D unclear. The CDR3 loop spans 14 amino acids. Germline loops: CDR1 SGDLS, CDR2 YYNGEE. Trimming shortened V by 0 bases and J by 5 bases, and 8 bases separated the two germline ends. The CDR3 DNA follows: TGTGCCAGCAGCGTAGTATCGGTAACCGGGGAGCTGTTTTTT. Residues: CASSVVSVTGELFF.

The V call is TRBV25-1, the J call TRBJ2-7, with 9 positions matching TRBD1. The junction had 1 base not matched to a gene; V was cut back by 6 bases and J by 1 base. The CDR3 contains 13 residues. Germline CDR1 is MGHDK and CDR2 is SYGVNS. CDR3 sequence (DNA): TGTGCCAGCAGGACAGGGGGGTCCTACGAGCAGTACTTC. Its translation is CASRTGGSYEQYF.

V is TRBV5-6 and J is TRBJ2-7, with 9 bases lining up with TRBD1. The CDR3 consists of 15 residues. Germline V gives CDR1 SGHDT, CDR2 YYEEEE. Losses at the gene ends were 4 bases for V and 2 bases for J; bases not matched to a gene: 7. The CDR3: CASSPGTGRPYEQYF. The CDR3 nucleotides read TGTGCCAGCAGCCCCGGGACAGGGAGACCCTACGAGCAGTACTTC. Variable domain in full (rest from reference TRBV5-6 and TRBJ2-7): DAGVTQSPTHLIKTRGQQVTLRCSPKSGHDTVSWYQQALGQGPQFIFQYYEEEERQRGNFPDRFSGHQFPNYSSELNVNALLLGDSALYLCASSPGTGRPYEQYFGPGTRLTVT.

The CDR3 DNA follows: TGTGCCAGCAGCCCACAGGGGAGCGGCTACACCTTC. Protein: CASSPQGSGYTF. The chain joins TRBV7-3 to TRBJ1-2; the match to TRBD1 covers 7 bases. The trim removed 5 bases at V and 8 bases at J, leaving 5 bases unmatched. This CDR3 is built from 12 residues. Germline V gene lookup returns CDR1 SGHTA and CDR2 FQGTGA. The full variable domain, its missing parts supplied by reference TRBV7-3 and TRBJ1-2, is GAGVSQTPSNKVTEKGKYVELRCDPISGHTALYWYRQSLGQGPEFLIYFQGTGAADDSGLPNDRFFAVRPEGSVSTLKIQRTERGDSAVYLCASSPQGSGYTFGSGTRLTVV.